These T cell receptor beta chains were read from a single sample in a study of technical replicates of blood from several donors. Here immunoSEQ multiplex PCR was the method, and the copy in TCRdb shows in-frame clones only, minus some. The sample includes about 83,000 clones, around 90% of them seen just once. Sequenced: T cells isolated from PBMCs. The receptors come from a human donor in good health. Both conserved end residues are part of each CDR3. Each record gives: J gene, V gene, clone size, CDR3 protein. Clone size appears in some rows only: once, few, many, or a class for an expanded clone.

TRBJ2-1 TRBV7-9 - CASSLILAGSYNEQFF
TRBJ2-1 TRBV14 - CASSRASGRADYNEQFF
TRBJ2-1 TRBV7-9 - CASSTRLAGSYNEQFF
TRBJ2-3 TRBV6-5 - CASSPRQGADTQYF
TRBJ2-7 TRBV11-3 - CASSRTGDYEQYF
TRBJ1-2 TRBV28 - CASAPPGQGGQYGYTF
TRBJ1-2 TRBV2 once CASSEESPGMVGYTF
TRBJ2-7 TRBV5-8 - CASSLEASGTYEQYF
TRBJ2-7 TRBV2 - CASSRIDRGEQYF
TRBJ2-1 TRBV11-2 - CASSPLPGGLADEQFF
TRBJ1-1 TRBV7-2 - CASSFNTGSLGGAFF
TRBJ1-2 TRBV27 - CASSFQANYGYTF
TRBJ2-3 TRBV7-9 - CASSLDLSGRTDTQYF
TRBJ2-7 TRBV4-1 - CASSPKESFSFTYEQYF
TRBJ2-3 TRBV2 - CASSTVRDQDTQYF
TRBJ2-7 TRBV6-1 - CASSGLSGGLSHEQYF
TRBJ2-1 TRBV19 - CASSLGLSYNEQFF
TRBJ1-2 TRBV2 - CASSDPNAQGYTF
TRBJ2-7 TRBV15 - CATSRDRQAFCF
TRBJ2-1 TRBV11-3 - CASSPGLAAYNEQFF
TRBJ2-7 TRBV5-1 - CASSFGGSLNEQYF
TRBJ2-1 TRBV28 - CASSPLDRGSYNEQFF
TRBJ2-1 TRBV27 - CASSLFWTNNNEQFF
TRBJ2-2 TRBV6-1 - CASSLTGAGELFF
TRBJ2-7 TRBV7-6 - CASSQSGLDMEQYF
TRBJ2-1 TRBV9 - CASAELSSGGGNEQFF
TRBJ2-1 TRBV27 once CASSSALAGGLNEQFF
TRBJ2-7 TRBV10-3 - CAISDRSYEQYF
TRBJ2-3 TRBV7-7 - CASSTGLAADTQYF
TRBJ1-5 TRBV2 - CASSKGQGGNQPQHF
TRBJ2-1 TRBV11-2 - CASRSPTSGRAYNEQFF
TRBJ2-7 TRBV9 - CASSGTGGEQYF
TRBJ1-3 TRBV5-5 - CASSPAGGPGNTIYF
TRBJ2-3 TRBV27 - CASTSPRDSLSTDTQYF
TRBJ1-6 TRBV6-1 - CASKGDLWANSPLHF
TRBJ2-3 TRBV19 - CASSFAWADTQYF
TRBJ2-5 TRBV21-1 - CASSPNPPILPGTGTQETQYF